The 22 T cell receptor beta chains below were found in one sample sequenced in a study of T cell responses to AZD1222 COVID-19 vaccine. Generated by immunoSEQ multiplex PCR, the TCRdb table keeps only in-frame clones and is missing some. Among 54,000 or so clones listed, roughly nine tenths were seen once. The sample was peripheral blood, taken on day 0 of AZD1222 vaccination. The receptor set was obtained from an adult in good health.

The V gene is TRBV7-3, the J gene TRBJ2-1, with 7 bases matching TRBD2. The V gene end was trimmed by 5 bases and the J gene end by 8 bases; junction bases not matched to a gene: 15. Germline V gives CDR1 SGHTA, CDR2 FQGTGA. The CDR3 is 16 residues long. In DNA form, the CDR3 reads TGTGCCAGCAGCCCAAGCTGGGGCGGGAGTGGGGATGAGCAGTTCTTC. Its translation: CASSPSWGGSGDEQFF. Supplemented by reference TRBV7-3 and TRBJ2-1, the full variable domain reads GAGVSQTPSNKVTEKGKYVELRCDPISGHTALYWYRQSLGQGPEFLIYFQGTGAADDSGLPNDRFFAVRPEGSVSTLKIQRTERGDSAVYLCASSPSWGGSGDEQFFGPGTRLTVL.

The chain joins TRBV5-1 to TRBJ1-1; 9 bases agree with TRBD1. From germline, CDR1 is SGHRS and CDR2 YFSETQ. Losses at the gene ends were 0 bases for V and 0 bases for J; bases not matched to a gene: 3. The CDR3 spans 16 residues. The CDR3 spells CASSLEGTGLNTEAFF. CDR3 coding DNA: TGCGCCAGCAGCTTGGAGGGGACAGGGTTGAACACTGAAGCTTTCTTT.

This CDR3 reads CASSSQGFSGANVLTF. The CDR3 DNA is TGTGCCAGCAGCTCACAGGGTTTCTCTGGGGCCAACGTCCTGACTTTC. The chain recombines TRBV7-3 with TRBJ2-6; perhaps TRBD1 as D (6 bases). The CDR3 is 16 amino acids. The V and J ends lost 4 bases and 0 bases respectively, with 10 bases between them. Germline-derived CDR1 and CDR2 are SGHTA and FQGTGA.

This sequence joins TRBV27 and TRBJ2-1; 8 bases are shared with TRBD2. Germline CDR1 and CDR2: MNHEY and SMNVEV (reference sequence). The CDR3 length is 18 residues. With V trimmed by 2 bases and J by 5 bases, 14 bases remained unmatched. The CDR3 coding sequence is TGTGCCAGCAGTTTACTACCCCCACGAGCGGGAGTCAACAATGAGCAGTTCTTC. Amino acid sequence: CASSLLPPRAGVNNEQFF.

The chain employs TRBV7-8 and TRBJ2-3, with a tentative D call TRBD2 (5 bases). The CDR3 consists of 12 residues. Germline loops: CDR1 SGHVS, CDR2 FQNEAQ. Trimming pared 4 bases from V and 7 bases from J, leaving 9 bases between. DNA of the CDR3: TGTGCCAGCAGCTCACTAGGATATACGCAGTATTTT. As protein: CASSSLGYTQYF.

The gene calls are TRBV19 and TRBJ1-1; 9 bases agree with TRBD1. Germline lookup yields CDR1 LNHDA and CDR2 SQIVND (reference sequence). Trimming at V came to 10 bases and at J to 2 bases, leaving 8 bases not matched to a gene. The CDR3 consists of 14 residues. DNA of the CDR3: TGTGCCACGACTAAGGGACAGGGAAACACTGAAGCTTTCTTT. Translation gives CATTKGQGNTEAFF.

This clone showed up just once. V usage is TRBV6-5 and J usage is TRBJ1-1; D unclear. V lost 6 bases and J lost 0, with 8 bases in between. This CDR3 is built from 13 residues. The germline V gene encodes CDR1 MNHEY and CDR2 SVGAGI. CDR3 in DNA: TGTGCCAGCAGCGGGAGCCTGAACACTGAAGCTTTCTTT. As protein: CASSGSLNTEAFF.

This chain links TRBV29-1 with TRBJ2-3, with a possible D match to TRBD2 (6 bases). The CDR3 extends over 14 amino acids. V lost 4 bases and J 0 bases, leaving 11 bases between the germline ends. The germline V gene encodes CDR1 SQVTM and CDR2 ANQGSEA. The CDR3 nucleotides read TGCAGCGTTGTAGCAAGCGGGAGCACAGATACGCAGTATTTT. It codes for CSVVASGSTDTQYF.

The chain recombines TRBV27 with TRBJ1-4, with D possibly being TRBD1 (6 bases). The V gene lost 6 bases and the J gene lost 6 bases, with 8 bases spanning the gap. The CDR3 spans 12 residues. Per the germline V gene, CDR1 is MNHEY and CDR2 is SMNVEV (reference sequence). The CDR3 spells CASRQGDEKLFF. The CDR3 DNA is TGTGCCAGCAGACAGGGAGATGAAAAACTGTTTTTT.

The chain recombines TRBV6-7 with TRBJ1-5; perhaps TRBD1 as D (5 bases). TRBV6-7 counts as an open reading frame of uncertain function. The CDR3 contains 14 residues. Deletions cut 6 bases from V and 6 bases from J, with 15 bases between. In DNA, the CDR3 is TGTGCCAGCAGACTTCGGACATCTGCTCAGCCCCAGCATTTT. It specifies CASRLRTSAQPQHF.

The CDR3 region has the DNA TGTGCCAGCAGTGAATTCGAGTACCAAGAGACCCAGTACTTC. It translates to CASSEFEYQETQYF. V and J are TRBV6-1 and TRBJ2-5; no reliable D call. V lost 2 bases, J lost 0 bases, and 7 bases lay in between. Germline CDR1 reads MNHNS; CDR2 reads SASEGT. CDR3 length: 14 amino acids.

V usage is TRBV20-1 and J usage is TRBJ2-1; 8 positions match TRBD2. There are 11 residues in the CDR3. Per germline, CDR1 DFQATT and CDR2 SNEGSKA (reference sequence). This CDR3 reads CSLAGPNEQFF. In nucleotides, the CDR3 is TGCAGCCTAGCGGGCCCCAATGAGCAGTTCTTC.

CDR3 DNA sequence: TGTGCCAGCAGTGAGGGGGTTCGGGGCTCCTACGAGCAGTACTTC. Its translation is CASSEGVRGSYEQYF. The rearrangement links TRBV6-1 to TRBJ2-7; D may be TRBD1 or TRBD2 (5 bases each). Trimming took off 3 bases at V and 0 bases at J, with 12 bases between the two ends. CDR3 length: 15 amino acids. Germline V gene sequence: CDR1 MNHNS, CDR2 SASEGT.

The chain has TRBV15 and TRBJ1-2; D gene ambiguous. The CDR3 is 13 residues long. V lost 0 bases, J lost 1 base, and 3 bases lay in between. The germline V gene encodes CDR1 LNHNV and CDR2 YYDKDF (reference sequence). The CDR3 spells CATSRDSNYGYTF. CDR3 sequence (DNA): TGTGCCACCAGCAGAGACAGTAACTATGGCTACACCTTC.

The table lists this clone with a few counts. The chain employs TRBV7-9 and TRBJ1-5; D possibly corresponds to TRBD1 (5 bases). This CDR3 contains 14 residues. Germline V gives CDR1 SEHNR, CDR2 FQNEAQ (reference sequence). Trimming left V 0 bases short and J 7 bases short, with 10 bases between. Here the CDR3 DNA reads TGTGCCAGCAGCTTAGCAGGGGCAGGGCAGCCCCAGCATTTT. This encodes CASSLAGAGQPQHF. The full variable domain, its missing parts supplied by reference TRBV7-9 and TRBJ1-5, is DTGVSQNPRHKITKRGQNVTFRCDPISEHNRLYWYRQTLGQGPEFLTYFQNEAQLEKSRLLSDRFSAERPKGSFSTLEIQRTEQGDSAMYLCASSLAGAGQPQHFGDGTRLSIL.

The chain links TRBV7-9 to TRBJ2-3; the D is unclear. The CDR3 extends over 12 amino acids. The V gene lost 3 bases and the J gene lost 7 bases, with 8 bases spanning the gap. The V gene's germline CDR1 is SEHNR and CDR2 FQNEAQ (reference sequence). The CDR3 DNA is TGTGCCAGCAGCTTGCCACGGAATACGCAGTATTTT. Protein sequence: CASSLPRNTQYF.

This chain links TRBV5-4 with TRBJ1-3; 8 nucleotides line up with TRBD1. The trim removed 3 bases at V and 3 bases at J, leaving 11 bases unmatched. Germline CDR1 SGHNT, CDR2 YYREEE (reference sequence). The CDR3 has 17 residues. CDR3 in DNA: TGTGCCAGCAGCTCCCTGGACCCCAGGGGGCTTGGAAACACCATATATTTT. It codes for CASSSLDPRGLGNTIYF.

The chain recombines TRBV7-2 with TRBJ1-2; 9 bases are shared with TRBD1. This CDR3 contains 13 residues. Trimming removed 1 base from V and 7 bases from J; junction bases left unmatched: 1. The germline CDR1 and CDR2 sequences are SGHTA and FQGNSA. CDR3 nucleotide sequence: TGTGCCAGCAGCTTAGAGGGACAGGGTGGCTACACCTTC. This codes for CASSLEGQGGYTF.

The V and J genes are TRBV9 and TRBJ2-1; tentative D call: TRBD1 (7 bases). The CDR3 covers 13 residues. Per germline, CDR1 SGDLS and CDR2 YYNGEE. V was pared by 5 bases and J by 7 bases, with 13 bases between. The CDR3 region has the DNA TGTGCCAGCAGAGGACAGGACTATAATGAGCAGTTCTTC. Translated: CASRGQDYNEQFF.

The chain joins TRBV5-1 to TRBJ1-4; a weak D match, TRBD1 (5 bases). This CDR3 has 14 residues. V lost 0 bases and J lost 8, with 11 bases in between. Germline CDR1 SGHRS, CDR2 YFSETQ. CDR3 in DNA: TGCGCCAGCAGCTTGGGCAGGGAGGGCGAAAAACTGTTTTTT. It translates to CASSLGREGEKLFF.

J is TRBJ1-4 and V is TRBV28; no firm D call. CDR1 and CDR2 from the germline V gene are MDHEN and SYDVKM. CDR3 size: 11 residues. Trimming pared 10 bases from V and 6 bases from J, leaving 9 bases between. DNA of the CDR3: TGTGCCACCTTGAGTCATGAAAAACTGTTTTTT. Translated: CATLSHEKLFF.

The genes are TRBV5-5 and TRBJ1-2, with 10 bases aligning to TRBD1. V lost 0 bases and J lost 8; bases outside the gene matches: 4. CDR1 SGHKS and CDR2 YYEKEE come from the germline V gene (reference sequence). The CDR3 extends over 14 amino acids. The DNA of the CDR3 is TGTGCCAGCAGCTTGGGACAGGGGGCGGGAGGCTACACCTTC. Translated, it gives CASSLGQGAGGYTF.